The entry below describes one T cell receptor (beta chain). The target antigen is unknown. CDR1 MNHEY and CDR2 SMNVEV come from the germline V gene (reference sequence). This CDR3 region has 16 residues. Deletions cut 0 bases from V and 2 bases from J, with 13 bases between. Some clones are missing from TCRdb's copy, which holds only in-frame ones; the method was immunoSEQ multiplex PCR. Of approximately 150,000 clones listed, roughly 90% are singletons. This entry is derived from a study of T cell responses to AZD1222 COVID-19 vaccine. Study-wide findings and caveats: Within unmutated variant regions lay the reported targets of nearly half of spike-specific TCRs.

The source was peripheral blood, collected 28 days after the second AZD1222 dose. The clonotype comes from an adult who received the AZD1222 COVID-19 vaccine. The chain recombines TRBV27 with TRBJ1-2; no clear D gene. The CDR3 DNA reads TGTGCCAGCAGTTTATCGTTAGGGCAATGGAACTATGGCTACACCTTC. Its protein is CASSLSLGQWNYGYTF.